One sample yielded the 30 T cell receptor beta chains listed below, sequenced in a study of blood T cell repertoires in COVID-19. Method: immunoSEQ multiplex PCR; TCRdb's copy keeps in-frame clones and lacks some. The top ten clones hold less than 15% of a sample with some 80,000 clones, over 75% of them seen once. Sequencing used peripheral blood. The receptor set was obtained from a man older than 75 with acute or convalescent COVID-19.

The V and J genes are TRBV5-4 and TRBJ1-2, with D possibly matching TRBD1 (5 bases). CDR1 and CDR2 (germline): SGHNT, YYREEE (reference sequence). The CDR3 runs 14 residues. The ends were cut back, 1 base at V and 4 bases at J, with 11 bases in the middle. CDR3 bases: TGTGCCAGCAGCTTGAAGACAGCGTTCTATGGCTACACCTTC. Encoded protein: CASSLKTAFYGYTF.

The chain carries TRBV12-3 or TRBV12-4 and TRBJ1-1; 8 nucleotides align to TRBD1. Trimming removed 6 bases from V and 4 bases from J; junction bases left unmatched: 4. The CDR3 has 13 amino acids. CDR3 protein: CASRPTGGTEAFF. The CDR3 bases are TGTGCCAGCAGACCTACAGGGGGCACTGAAGCTTTCTTT.

This chain connects TRBV2 to TRBJ1-5; weak D call: TRBD1 (6 bases). Germline CDR1 is SNHLY and CDR2 is FYNNEI. There are 14 residues in the CDR3. V lost 9 bases to trimming and J lost 3 bases, with 15 bases between them. In DNA form, the CDR3 reads TGTGCCAGTGGGACACTGAATAACAATCAGCCCCAGCATTTT. Amino acids: CASGTLNNNQPQHF.

V is TRBV19 and J is TRBJ1-5, with no clear D. V dropped 7 bases and J dropped 1 base, with 8 bases sitting between them. Per germline, CDR1 LNHDA and CDR2 SQIVND (reference sequence). There are 13 residues in the CDR3. CDR3 coding DNA: TGTGCCAGTACAAGGAGCAGCAATCAGCCCCAGCATTTT. It specifies CASTRSSNQPQHF.

The rearrangement uses TRBV19 and TRBJ1-1; D is unclear. Germline V lookup: CDR1 LNHDA, CDR2 SQIVND (reference sequence). The CDR3 spans 12 residues. With 2 bases removed from V and 5 bases from J, the gap between germline ends came to 6 bases. The DNA of the CDR3 is TGTGCCAGTAGTATACGGGGAACTGAAGCTTTCTTT. Protein sequence: CASSIRGTEAFF.

V is TRBV6-5 and J is TRBJ1-1; tentative D call: TRBD1 (5 bases). This CDR3 is 14 amino acids long. Per germline, CDR1 MNHEY and CDR2 SVGAGI. The V gene lost 6 bases and the J gene lost 2 bases, with 13 bases spanning the gap. CDR3 loop: CASRAVGANTEAFF. CDR3 nucleotide sequence: TGTGCCAGCAGGGCAGTAGGGGCCAACACTGAAGCTTTCTTT.

V gene TRBV28 combines with J gene TRBJ2-7; D is possibly TRBD2 (5 bases). V dropped 3 bases and J dropped 1 base, with 13 bases sitting between them. Germline V lookup: CDR1 MDHEN, CDR2 SYDVKM. This CDR3 comprises 15 residues. The CDR3 here is CASSLTAEGSYEQYF. CDR3 coding DNA: TGTGCCAGCAGTTTGACCGCCGAGGGTTCCTACGAGCAGTACTTC.

V gene TRBV9 combines with J gene TRBJ2-6; a possible D gene is TRBD2 (5 bases). The CDR3 is made up of 18 amino acids. Germline CDR1 reads SGDLS; CDR2 reads YYNGEE. Between the trimmed V and J ends, which lost 0 bases and 0 bases, there was a span of 13 bases. The CDR3 spells CASSVAGSWGSGANVLTF. The CDR3 DNA sequence: TGTGCCAGCAGCGTAGCGGGGTCATGGGGCTCTGGGGCCAACGTCCTGACTTTC.

This clone was counted between two and nine times. The V call is TRBV2, the J call TRBJ1-6; D is ambiguous. Trimming cost V 5 bases and J 10 bases, with 21 bases left between them. There are 16 residues in the CDR3. Germline V gene data show CDR1 as SNHLY and CDR2 as FYNNEI. The CDR3 DNA is TGTGCCAGCAGTCTTCCATCGCGGGTTGGGCGGTCACCCCTCCACTTT. Amino acid sequence: CASSLPSRVGRSPLHF.

The gene calls are TRBV7-8 and TRBJ2-3; possible D gene TRBD2, 7 bases. Per the germline V gene, CDR1 is SGHVS and CDR2 is FQNEAQ. The CDR3 consists of 16 residues. Trimming took off 3 bases at V and 0 bases at J, with 13 bases between the two ends. The CDR3: CASSFRGGSSTDTQYF. DNA of the CDR3: TGTGCCAGCAGCTTTAGGGGGGGTTCGAGCACAGATACGCAGTATTTT.

This sequence joins TRBV2 and TRBJ1-6; 10 bases line up with TRBD1. V gave up 4 bases and J gave up 7 bases; unmatched junction bases: 1. Germline-derived CDR1 and CDR2 are SNHLY and FYNNEI. The CDR3 covers 14 residues. As DNA, the CDR3 is TGTGCCAGCAGTGGACAGGGGGCGAATTCACCCCTCCACTTT. As protein: CASSGQGANSPLHF. Supplemented by reference TRBV2 and TRBJ1-6, the full variable domain reads EPEVTQTPSHQVTQMGQEVILRCVPISNHLYFYWYRQILGQKVEFLVSFYNNEISEKSEIFDDQFSVERPDGSNFTLKIRSTKLEDSAMYFCASSGQGANSPLHFGNGTRLTVT.

This rearrangement joins TRBV7-3 to TRBJ2-2, with TRBD2 matching over 11 bases. There are 18 residues in the CDR3. Germline V lookup: CDR1 SGHTA, CDR2 FQGTGA. With 7 bases clipped from V and 2 bases from J, the junction kept 12 bases outside the gene matches. CDR3 nucleotides: TGTGCCAGCACCCTCGCACCTCTAGCGGGGGGAAACACCGGGGAGCTGTTTTTT. This translates into CASTLAPLAGGNTGELFF.

As for this clone: Other nucleotide sequences from this sample produce the same CDR3. The chain has TRBV2 and TRBJ1-1; no reliable D call. CDR1 and CDR2 (germline): SNHLY, FYNNEI. The CDR3 is made up of 13 amino acids. Trimming shortened V by 4 bases and J by 1 base, and 7 bases separated the two germline ends. Written as DNA, the CDR3 is TGTGCCAGCAGTGCGGACTCGAACACTGAAGCTTTCTTT. Encoded protein: CASSADSNTEAFF.

The V gene is TRBV6-5, the J gene TRBJ1-5; no clear D. This CDR3 has 12 amino acids. Trimming cost V 4 bases and J 3 bases, with 4 bases left between them. Looked up from germline, CDR1 is MNHEY and CDR2 is SVGAGI. CDR3 nucleotides: TGTGCCAGCAGTTTTCTCAATCAGCCCCAGCATTTT. Its protein is CASSFLNQPQHF.

J is TRBJ1-6 and V is TRBV5-1, with 11 bases that match TRBD1. V trimming: 4 bases; J trimming: 9 bases; junction bases outside the gene matches: 6. Germline V CDR1 and CDR2: SGHRS, YFSETQ. The CDR3 length is 15 residues. The CDR3: CASSEGTGGGSPLHF. The DNA for the CDR3 is TGCGCCAGCAGCGAGGGGACAGGGGGTGGTTCACCCCTCCACTTT. The variable domain in full, completed from reference TRBV5-1 and TRBJ1-6, reads KAGVTQTPRYLIKTRGQQVTLSCSPISGHRSVSWYQQTPGQGLQFLFEYFSETQRNKGNFPGRFSGRQFSNSRSEMNVSTLELGDSALYLCASSEGTGGGSPLHFGNGTRLTVT.

The rearrangement uses TRBV18 and TRBJ2-3; 8 positions agree with TRBD1. V dropped 3 bases and J dropped 6; count of bases not matched to a gene: 5. The CDR3 spans 14 residues. Germline V lookup: CDR1 KGHSH, CDR2 LQKENI. CDR3 in amino acids: CASSPPGGGDTQYF. The CDR3 DNA sequence: TGTGCCAGCTCACCGCCAGGGGGCGGTGATACGCAGTATTTT.

The V call is TRBV5-1, the J call TRBJ2-5; a possible D gene is TRBD1 (6 bases). Per the germline V gene, CDR1 is SGHRS and CDR2 is YFSETQ. This CDR3 contains 16 residues. Trimming took 3 bases from V and 5 from J, leaving 20 bases between them. This CDR3 reads CASSSSTGTSTETQYF. The CDR3 DNA reads as TGCGCCAGCAGCTCTTCTACCGGGACAAGTACGGAGACCCAGTACTTC. Drawing the rest from reference TRBV5-1 and TRBJ2-5, the complete variable domain is KAGVTQTPRYLIKTRGQQVTLSCSPISGHRSVSWYQQTPGQGLQFLFEYFSETQRNKGNFPGRFSGRQFSNSRSEMNVSTLELGDSALYLCASSSSTGTSTETQYFGPGTRLLVL.

The gene calls are TRBV12-5 and TRBJ2-5; 10 nucleotides agree with TRBD2. The CDR3 totals 14 residues. Germline CDR1 LGHNT, CDR2 FRNRAP. The V gene end was trimmed by 7 bases and the J gene end by 7 bases; junction bases not matched to a gene: 9. The CDR3 spells CASDLAGVIGTQYF. CDR3 nucleotide sequence: TGTGCTAGTGATCTAGCGGGGGTGATTGGGACCCAGTACTTC.

The rearrangement links TRBV7-3 to TRBJ2-1; TRBD2 matches 11 bases. The V gene end was trimmed by 4 bases and the J gene end by 2 bases; junction bases not matched to a gene: 4. CDR3 length: 16 amino acids. CDR1 and CDR2 from the germline V gene are SGHTA and FQGTGA. CDR3 sequence (DNA): TGTGCCAGCAGCTCCTTAGCGGGGGGGACCTACAATGAGCAGTTCTTC. It yields the protein CASSSLAGGTYNEQFF.

This clone appeared a few times. The chain recombines TRBV5-1 with TRBJ1-2; tentatively, D is TRBD1 (6 bases). Trimming pared 0 bases from V and 2 bases from J, leaving 11 bases between. Germline CDR1 SGHRS, CDR2 YFSETQ. The CDR3 has 15 amino acids. CDR3 amino acids: CASSLGGQGNYGYTF. The CDR3 DNA sequence: TGCGCCAGCAGCTTGGGCGGCCAGGGGAACTATGGCTACACCTTC.

CDR3 sequence: CASRGTSGVVGELFF. As DNA, the CDR3 is TGTGCCAGCAGGGGGACTAGCGGGGTTGTCGGGGAGCTGTTTTTT. The V gene is TRBV25-1, the J gene TRBJ2-2, with TRBD2 matching over 13 bases. J was trimmed by 7 bases and V by 6 bases; bases with no gene match: 5. The germline gives CDR1 MGHDK, CDR2 SYGVNS. The CDR3 spans 15 residues.

The chain links TRBV11-3 to TRBJ1-1; a weak D match, TRBD1 (6 bases). V was clipped by 2 bases and J by 6 bases, with 10 bases between them. Germline values: CDR1 SGHNT, CDR2 YENEEA. The CDR3 totals 13 residues. The CDR3 DNA sequence: TGTGCCAGCAGCTTAAAGGGGGGGGCTGAAGCTTTCTTT. This codes for CASSLKGGAEAFF. The entire variable domain, with the rest obtained from reference TRBV11-3 and TRBJ1-1, is as follows: EAGVVQSPRYKIIEKKQPVAFWCNPISGHNTLYWYLQNLGQGPELLIRYENEEAVDDSQLPKDRFSAERLKGVDSTLKIQPAELGDSAVYLCASSLKGGAEAFFGQGTRLTVV.

The chain has TRBV7-3 and TRBJ1-3; TRBD1 might be the D (5 bases). This CDR3 comprises 16 residues. Germline CDR1 and CDR2: SGHTA and FQGTGA. With 5 bases removed from V and 3 bases from J, the gap between germline ends came to 17 bases. The CDR3 protein is CASSHNGRGVGNTIYF. The CDR3, as DNA: TGTGCCAGCAGCCATAACGGGAGGGGAGTTGGAAACACCATATATTTT.

The chain combines TRBV4-1 with TRBJ2-7; D is uncertain. Germline assignment: CDR1 MGHRA and CDR2 YSYEKL. The CDR3 runs 15 residues. The germline V and J ends were trimmed by 1 base and 2 bases, with 12 bases remaining between them. Here the CDR3 reads CASSQAGASAYEQYF. CDR3 nucleotides: TGCGCCAGCAGCCAAGCTGGTGCCAGTGCCTACGAGCAGTACTTC.

The chain has TRBV5-1 and TRBJ2-1, with D perhaps TRBD1 (5 bases). V was pared by 0 bases and J by 5 bases, with 12 bases between. The germline V gene encodes CDR1 SGHRS and CDR2 YFSETQ. This CDR3 region has 15 residues. The CDR3 region is CASSLEVTVNNEQFF. The CDR3 region has the DNA TGCGCCAGCAGCTTGGAAGTGACAGTTAACAATGAGCAGTTCTTC.

The chain has TRBV20-1 and TRBJ2-3; 7 bases match TRBD2. There are 15 residues in the CDR3. CDR1 is DFQATT and CDR2 is SNEGSKA in the germline V gene (reference sequence). The V gene end was trimmed by 3 bases and the J gene end by 0 bases; junction bases not matched to a gene: 6. This CDR3 reads CSASAGGWSTDTQYF. CDR3 in DNA: TGCAGTGCTAGTGCCGGGGGGTGGAGCACAGATACGCAGTATTTT.

V gene TRBV27 combines with J gene TRBJ1-2, with D uncertain. The length of the CDR3 is 15 residues. Per germline, CDR1 MNHEY and CDR2 SMNVEV (reference sequence). V was pared by 3 bases and J by 3 bases, with 14 bases between. CDR3 in amino acids: CASSFSPAEDYGYTF. As DNA, the CDR3 is TGTGCCAGCAGTTTCTCCCCTGCGGAGGACTATGGCTACACCTTC.

The chain is built from TRBV10-2 and TRBJ1-6, with 9 bases that match TRBD1. The CDR3 has 15 amino acids. Germline V gives CDR1 WSHSY, CDR2 SAAADI. V shed 4 bases, J shed 6 bases, and the junction held 4 bases outside the gene matches. The CDR3 loop reads CASSATGGFNSPLHF. The CDR3 coding sequence is TGCGCCAGCAGTGCGACAGGGGGTTTTAATTCACCCCTCCACTTT.

The chain has TRBV7-9 and TRBJ1-2, with D perhaps matching TRBD1 (6 bases). The germline V and J ends were trimmed by 5 bases and 7 bases, with 17 bases remaining between them. Germline lookup yields CDR1 SEHNR and CDR2 FQNEAQ (reference sequence). The CDR3 has 14 amino acids. The CDR3 loop reads CASSLPTGWGGYTF. The CDR3 nucleotides read TGTGCCAGCAGCCTTCCTACAGGGTGGGGTGGCTACACCTTC.

The rearrangement links TRBV7-9 to TRBJ2-7, with 11 bases that match TRBD1. Germline V gives CDR1 SEHNR, CDR2 FQNEAQ (reference sequence). This CDR3 contains 16 residues. The V gene end was trimmed by 5 bases and the J gene end by 3 bases; junction bases not matched to a gene: 9. CDR3 in DNA: TGTGCCAGCAGCCTCACATTCGGGACAGGGGGCTACGAGCAGTACTTC. Amino acids: CASSLTFGTGGYEQYF.